Listed below are T cell receptor beta chains from one sample, sequenced in a study of blood T cells in healthy people across ages. A single record per CDR3 protein comes from TCRdb applying MiXCR to the 5' RACE reads. The data show hundreds of thousands of distinct CDR3 sequences, around 49% seen once. The sample was blood. The receptors stem from a man aged 25 to 45 in good health. CDR3s include the opening cysteine and the closing phenylalanine or tryptophan. The order of the fields is clone size, D gene, V gene, J gene, CDR3 protein, CDR3 DNA. D genes are given only for firm matches. Size tells how often a clone was seen (once, few, many) or the class of an expanded clone, and some rows leave it out.

size: few
D: TRBD1
V: TRBV25-1
J: TRBJ2-5
CDR3: CASVQGERETQYF
DNA: TGTGCCAGCGTACAGGGGGAAAGAGAGACCCAGTACTTC

size: .
D: .
V: TRBV20-1
J: TRBJ2-1
CDR3: CSASFPINDEQFF
DNA: TGCAGTGCTAGTTTTCCCATTAATGATGAGCAGTTCTTC

size: .
D: .
V: TRBV20-1
J: TRBJ1-5
CDR3: CSARDLFIALQDSNQPQHF
DNA: TGCAGTGCTAGAGATCTCTTCATCGCCTTACAGGATAGCAATCAGCCCCAGCATTTT

size: few
D: .
V: TRBV4-3
J: TRBJ2-7
CDR3: CASSQEVAVSSYEQYF
DNA: TGCGCTAGCAGCCAAGAAGTGGCAGTTAGCTCCTACGAGCAGTACTTC

size: .
D: .
V: TRBV21-1
J: TRBJ2-3
CDR3: CASSKKQAGGTDTQYF
DNA: TGTGCCAGCAGCAAAAAACAAGCGGGGGGGACAGATACGCAGTATTTT

size: .
D: .
V: TRBV30
J: TRBJ1-2
CDR3: CACVNYGYTF
DNA: TGTGCCTGCGTAAACTATGGCTACACCTTC

size: .
D: .
V: TRBV18
J: TRBJ1-1
CDR3: CASSPNLGNTEAFF
DNA: TGTGCCAGCTCACCGAATCTAGGGAACACTGAAGCTTTCTTT

size: .
D: .
V: TRBV20-1
J: TRBJ2-3
CDR3: CSARAAEILVGGRIDTQYF
DNA: TGCAGTGCTAGAGCAGCCGAAATACTAGTGGGGGGGCGTATAGATACGCAGTATTTT

size: few
D: TRBD1
V: TRBV28
J: TRBJ1-5
CDR3: CASSFIRDRWRNQPQHF
DNA: TGTGCCAGCAGTTTCATCCGGGACAGGTGGCGCAATCAGCCCCAGCATTTT

size: .
D: .
V: TRBV13
J: TRBJ2-5
CDR3: CASSLGLRGQEETQYF
DNA: TGTGCCAGCAGCTTAGGCCTTAGGGGACAAGAAGAGACCCAGTACTTC

size: few
D: .
V: TRBV11-2
J: TRBJ2-5
CDR3: CASSYNTGPETQYF
DNA: TGTGCCAGCAGCTACAACACCGGCCCGGAGACCCAGTACTTC

size: .
D: .
V: TRBV4-3
J: TRBJ2-5
CDR3: CASNQDQVSYETQYF
DNA: TGCGCCAGCAACCAAGATCAAGTTAGCTACGAGACCCAGTACTTC

size: few
D: .
V: TRBV4-1
J: TRBJ1-5
CDR3: CASSQDEGFGNQPQHF
DNA: TGCGCCAGCAGCCAAGATGAGGGGTTCGGAAATCAGCCCCAGCATTTT

size: .
D: TRBD1
V: TRBV2
J: TRBJ2-3
CDR3: CASNLDRVTDTQYF
DNA: TGTGCCAGCAATCTGGACAGGGTCACAGATACGCAGTATTTT

size: .
D: TRBD1
V: TRBV5-1
J: TRBJ2-1
CDR3: CASSPKTGSDEQFF
DNA: TGCGCCAGCAGCCCGAAGACAGGGAGCGATGAGCAGTTCTTC

size: .
D: .
V: TRBV28
J: TRBJ1-1
CDR3: CASSPMDRGEAFF
DNA: TGTGCCAGCAGTCCGATGGATCGGGGTGAAGCTTTCTTT

size: .
D: .
V: TRBV5-1
J: TRBJ2-7
CDR3: CASSLGTGTRSYEQYF
DNA: TGCGCCAGCAGCTTGGGCACCGGGACCCGTTCCTACGAGCAGTACTTC

size: .
D: TRBD2
V: TRBV14
J: TRBJ2-1
CDR3: CASSVRLAGNLNEQFF
DNA: TGTGCCAGCAGCGTCCGACTAGCGGGGAATCTCAATGAGCAGTTCTTC

size: few
D: .
V: TRBV11-2
J: TRBJ2-5
CDR3: CASSPNTVQETQYF
DNA: TGTGCCAGCAGCCCCAACACCGTTCAAGAGACCCAGTACTTC

size: .
D: .
V: TRBV3-1
J: TRBJ1-1
CDR3: CASSQKGPAGAFF
DNA: TGTGCCAGCAGCCAAAAAGGGCCCGCGGGAGCTTTCTTT

size: .
D: .
V: TRBV25-1
J: TRBJ1-6
CDR3: CASSRTGLPPLHF
DNA: TGTGCCAGCAGTCGAACAGGGCTACCACCCCTCCACTTT

size: .
D: TRBD2
V: TRBV4-1
J: TRBJ2-2
CDR3: CASSHPGGSGGRGGELFF
DNA: TGTGCCAGCAGCCACCCTGGGGGTAGCGGGGGAAGAGGCGGGGAGCTGTTTTTT

size: few
D: TRBD2
V: TRBV29-1
J: TRBJ2-3
CDR3: CSVDQDTVAGVTDTQYF
DNA: TGCAGCGTTGATCAGGATACGGTAGCGGGGGTCACAGATACGCAGTATTTT

size: many
D: TRBD1
V: TRBV6-1
J: TRBJ2-5
CDR3: CASSSGTVEETQYF
DNA: TGTGCCAGCAGTTCCGGGACAGTGGAAGAGACCCAGTACTTC

size: few
D: .
V: TRBV4-2
J: TRBJ2-1
CDR3: CASSPVGEYNEQFF
DNA: TGTGCCAGCAGCCCAGTGGGAGAATACAATGAGCAGTTCTTC

size: .
D: TRBD1
V: TRBV20-1
J: TRBJ2-5
CDR3: CSASETGGIETQYF
DNA: TGCAGTGCTAGCGAGACAGGGGGCATAGAGACCCAGTACTTC

size: .
D: .
V: TRBV6-5
J: TRBJ1-1
CDR3: CASRMDGNTEAFF
DNA: TGTGCCAGCAGAATGGACGGAAACACTGAAGCTTTCTTT

size: .
D: .
V: TRBV12-3/TRBV12-4
J: TRBJ1-2
CDR3: CASSLALQTSNYGYTF
DNA: TGTGCCAGCAGTTTAGCGCTACAAACATCTAACTATGGCTACACCTTC

size: .
D: .
V: TRBV7-9
J: TRBJ2-3
CDR3: CASSLGRGQTGTQYF
DNA: TGTGCCAGCAGCCTAGGGAGGGGGCAAACAGGTACGCAGTATTTT

size: few
D: .
V: TRBV6-1
J: TRBJ1-2
CDR3: CASSDPRQASYGYTF
DNA: TGTGCCAGCAGTGATCCACGACAGGCCAGCTATGGCTACACCTTC

size: .
D: .
V: TRBV28
J: TRBJ2-7
CDR3: CASSFFPPGVFYEQYF
DNA: TGTGCCAGCAGTTTCTTTCCCCCTGGGGTTTTCTACGAGCAGTACTTC

size: few
D: .
V: TRBV20-1
J: TRBJ2-1
CDR3: CSAGGPLGQFF
DNA: TGCAGTGCTGGGGGACCATTGGGGCAGTTCTTC

size: .
D: TRBD1
V: TRBV12-3/TRBV12-4
J: TRBJ2-1
CDR3: CASRPLGQGKSEQFF
DNA: TGTGCCAGCAGGCCCCTGGGACAGGGAAAATCCGAGCAGTTCTTC

size: .
D: TRBD2
V: TRBV20-1
J: TRBJ2-1
CDR3: CNASDGTSGFTTGELFF
DNA: TGCAATGCTTCAGACGGGACTAGCGGGTTTACCACCGGGGAGCTGTTCTTC

size: once
D: TRBD1
V: TRBV7-9
J: TRBJ1-4
CDR3: CASSPGQGNNEKLFF
DNA: TGTGCCAGCAGCCCCGGACAGGGGAATAATGAAAAACTGTTTTTT

size: once
D: .
V: TRBV6-5
J: TRBJ1-4
CDR3: CASSAGEAFGEKLFF
DNA: TGTGCCAGCAGTGCCGGAGAGGCTTTCGGCGAAAAACTGTTTTTT

size: few
D: .
V: TRBV3-1
J: TRBJ2-7
CDR3: CASSQEPTGKTPYEQYF
DNA: TGTGCCAGCAGCCAAGAGCCGACAGGTAAAACCCCTTACGAGCAGTACTTC

size: few
D: .
V: TRBV20-1
J: TRBJ2-7
CDR3: CSAEGGADYEQYF
DNA: TGCAGTGCCGAGGGCGGGGCCGACTACGAGCAGTACTTC

size: few
D: TRBD2
V: TRBV2
J: TRBJ2-3
CDR3: CASSEASGISTDTQYF
DNA: TGTGCCAGCAGTGAGGCTAGCGGGATCAGCACAGATACGCAGTATTTT

size: .
D: .
V: TRBV2
J: TRBJ2-1
CDR3: CASREEEQFF
DNA: TGTGCCAGCAGAGAGGAAGAGCAGTTCTTC

size: .
D: .
V: TRBV6-5
J: TRBJ2-7
CDR3: CAGSFRDEQYF
DNA: TGTGCCGGCAGTTTCCGGGACGAGCAGTACTTC

size: once
D: .
V: TRBV19
J: TRBJ1-6
CDR3: CASSIRTDNSPLHF
DNA: TGTGCCAGTAGTATCCGCACAGATAATTCACCCCTCCACTTT

size: .
D: .
V: TRBV12-3/TRBV12-4
J: TRBJ2-5
CDR3: CASSVTRETQYF
DNA: TGTGCCAGCAGTGTGACCCGAGAGACCCAGTACTTC

size: .
D: .
V: TRBV6-2/TRBV6-3
J: TRBJ2-7
CDR3: CASSYSSLGGYEQYF
DNA: TGTGCCAGCAGTTACTCGAGTCTAGGGGGCTACGAGCAGTACTTC

size: few
D: .
V: TRBV10-3
J: TRBJ2-7
CDR3: CAISEVEQASYEQYF
DNA: TGTGCCATCAGTGAAGTGGAACAGGCGTCCTACGAGCAGTACTTC

size: .
D: .
V: TRBV12-3/TRBV12-4
J: TRBJ2-2
CDR3: CASTTSPNTGELFF
DNA: TGTGCCAGCACCACCTCACCGAACACCGGGGAGCTGTTTTTT

size: .
D: .
V: TRBV4-3
J: TRBJ1-5
CDR3: CASSQDWGGGQPQHF
DNA: TGCGCCAGCAGCCAAGATTGGGGCGGGGGTCAGCCCCAGCATTTT

size: many
D: .
V: TRBV5-4
J: TRBJ2-7
CDR3: CALRQLDEQYF
DNA: TGTGCCCTACGACAGCTCGACGAGCAGTACTTC

size: .
D: TRBD2
V: TRBV20-1
J: TRBJ2-7
CDR3: CSARETSGITYEQYF
DNA: TGCAGTGCTAGAGAGACTAGCGGAATAACCTACGAGCAGTACTTC

size: few
D: .
V: TRBV25-1
J: TRBJ2-5
CDR3: CASSVRHYTGETQYF
DNA: TGTGCCAGCAGTGTTCGACACTACACTGGAGAGACCCAGTACTTC

size: .
D: .
V: TRBV5-4
J: TRBJ2-7
CDR3: CASRATGGSDEQYF
DNA: TGTGCCAGCAGAGCTACGGGGGGCTCCGACGAGCAGTACTTC

size: .
D: TRBD2
V: TRBV20-1
J: TRBJ2-4
CDR3: CSASWEGKNIQYF
DNA: TGCAGTGCTAGCTGGGAGGGCAAAAACATTCAGTACTTC